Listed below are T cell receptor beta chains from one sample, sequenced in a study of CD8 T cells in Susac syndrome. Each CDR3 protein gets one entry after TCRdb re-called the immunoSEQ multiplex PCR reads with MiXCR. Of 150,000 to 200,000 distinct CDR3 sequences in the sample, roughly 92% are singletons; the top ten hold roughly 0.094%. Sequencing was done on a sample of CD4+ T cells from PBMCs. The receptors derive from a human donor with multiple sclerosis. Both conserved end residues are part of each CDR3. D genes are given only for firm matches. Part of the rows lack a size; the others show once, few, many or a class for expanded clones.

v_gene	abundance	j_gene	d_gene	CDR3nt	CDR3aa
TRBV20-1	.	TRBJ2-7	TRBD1	TGCAGTGCTCACCCGGGACAGACTTTCTACGAGCAGTACTTC	CSAHPGQTFYEQYF
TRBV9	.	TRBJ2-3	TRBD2	TGTGCCAGCAGCGTAGGGTCTAGCGGACGCACAGATACGCAGTATTTT	CASSVGSSGRTDTQYF
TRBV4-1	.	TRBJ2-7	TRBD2	TGCGCCAGCAGCCAAGCTGGAGCGGGGGGGCCATTCAATGAGCAGTACTTC	CASSQAGAGGPFNEQYF
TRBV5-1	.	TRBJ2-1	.	TGCGCCAGCAGCGGATGGTCCCTAGTCTACAATGAGCAGTTCTTC	CASSGWSLVYNEQFF
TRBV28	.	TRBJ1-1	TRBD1	TGTGCCAGCAGTTTAAGAGACAGGGGGCGAAGAACTGAAGCTTTCTTT	CASSLRDRGRRTEAFF
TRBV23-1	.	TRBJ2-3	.	TGCGCCCGGGCCAGCACAGATACGCAGTATTTT	CARASTDTQYF
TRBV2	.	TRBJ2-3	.	TGTGCCAGCAGTGAGGGGGATCGGGGCACAGATACGCAGTATTTT	CASSEGDRGTDTQYF
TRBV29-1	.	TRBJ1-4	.	TGCAGCGTTGAACTACAAGGAGAAAAACTGTTTTTT	CSVELQGEKLFF
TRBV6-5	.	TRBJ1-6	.	TGTGCCAGCAGTTACTCCAACCGGGGATCGAGTAATTCACCCCTCCACTTT	CASSYSNRGSSNSPLHF
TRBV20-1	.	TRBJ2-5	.	TGCAGTGCTAGCCTAATACGGGACTTGGAGACCCAGTACTTC	CSASLIRDLETQYF
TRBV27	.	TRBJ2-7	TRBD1	TGTGCCAGCACCCACCGGGACAGTGCCTACGAGCAGTACTTC	CASTHRDSAYEQYF
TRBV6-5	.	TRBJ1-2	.	TGTGCCAGCACCTTGTTGGGGGCTCGAGGGGGCTACACCTTC	CASTLLGARGGYTF
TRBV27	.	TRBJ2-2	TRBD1	TGTGCCAGCAAATTCCGGGACAGTTGGAACACCGGGGAGCTGTTTTTT	CASKFRDSWNTGELFF
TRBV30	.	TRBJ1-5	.	TGTGCCTGGAGTGTACTGGACACCTATCAGCCCCAGCATTTT	CAWSVLDTYQPQHF
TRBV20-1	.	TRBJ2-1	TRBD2	TGCAGTGCTAGATATGTCTCCGGGACTAGCGGGAGCTATGAGCAGTTCTTC	CSARYVSGTSGSYEQFF
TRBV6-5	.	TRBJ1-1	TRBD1	TGTGCCAGCAGACGACAGGGGAGAACTTTCTTT	CASRRQGRTFF
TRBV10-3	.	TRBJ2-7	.	TGTGCCATCAGCTCTAGGGGGGACACCTCCTCCTACGAGCAGTACTTC	CAISSRGDTSSYEQYF
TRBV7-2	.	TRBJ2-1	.	TGTGCCAGCAGCCGCACAGGGCCCTGGGGCTCCTACAATGAGCAGTTCTTC	CASSRTGPWGSYNEQFF
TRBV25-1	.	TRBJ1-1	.	TGTGCCAGCAGTGGCCTTCTGGGCACTGAAGCTTTCTTT	CASSGLLGTEAFF
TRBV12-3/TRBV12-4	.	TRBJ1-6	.	TGTGCCAGCAGTAGGAGAACAGATGATTCACCCCTCCACTTT	CASSRRTDDSPLHF
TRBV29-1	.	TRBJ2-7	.	TGCAGCGTATATGGGACGGGCAACGAGCAGTACTTC	CSVYGTGNEQYF
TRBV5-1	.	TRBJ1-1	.	TGCGCCAGCAGCCCCTCGAGGGGGAGGGGCACTGAAGCTTTCTTT	CASSPSRGRGTEAFF
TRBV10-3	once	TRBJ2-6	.	TGTGCCACAGGACCACCTTCTGGGGCCAACGTCCTGACTTTC	CATGPPSGANVLTF
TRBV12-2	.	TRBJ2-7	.	TGTGCAAGTCGCTTAGTAGACAGCCGCTTGGGGCAGGGCGAGCAGTACTTC	CASRLVDSRLGQGEQYF
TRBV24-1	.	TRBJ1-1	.	TGTGCCACCAGAGAGAATCAGAACACTGAAGCTTTCTTT	CATRENQNTEAFF
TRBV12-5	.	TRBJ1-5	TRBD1	TGTGCTAGTGGTTTGGTACTAGGGGGGACAGGGAGGGGGTATAATCAGCCCCAGCATTTT	CASGLVLGGTGRGYNQPQHF
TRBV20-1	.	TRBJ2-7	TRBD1	TGCAGTGCTGCAGGACAGGGCTACGAGCAGTACTTC	CSAAGQGYEQYF
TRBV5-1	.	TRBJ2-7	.	TGCGCCAGCACCCTTTGGCAGAGAGGAATCTACGAGCAGTACTTC	CASTLWQRGIYEQYF
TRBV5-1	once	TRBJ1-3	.	TGCGCCAGCAGCTTGGGGGGGGAAAACACCATATATTTT	CASSLGGENTIYF
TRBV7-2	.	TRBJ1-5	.	TGTGCCAGCAGCCCGAACACGGGGGTGGGTCAGCCCCAGCATTTT	CASSPNTGVGQPQHF
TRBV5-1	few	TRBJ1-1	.	TGCGCCAGCAGCAGACGGTGGGGGGACACTGAAGCTTTCTTT	CASSRRWGDTEAFF
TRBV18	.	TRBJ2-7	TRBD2	TGTGCCAGCTCACCGGGACTAGCGGGGAGCTCCTACGAGCAGTACTTC	CASSPGLAGSSYEQYF
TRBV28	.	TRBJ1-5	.	TGTGCCAGCAGTGTCGGGGACTGGAGAAATCAGCCCCAGCATTTT	CASSVGDWRNQPQHF
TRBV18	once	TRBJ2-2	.	TGTGCCAGCTCACCACAAAGACAGGCCTCGAACACCGGGGAGCTGTTTTTT	CASSPQRQASNTGELFF
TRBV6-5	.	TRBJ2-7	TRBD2	TGTGCCAGCAGTCGGGGGGGGGCTGCGGTCTTAGAGCAGTACTTC	CASSRGGAAVLEQYF
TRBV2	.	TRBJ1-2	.	TGTGCCAGCAATGACGGTGTTATTTCTGGCTACACCTTC	CASNDGVISGYTF
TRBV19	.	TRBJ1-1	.	TGTGCCAGTAGAGAACAGGGACCCGAAGCTTTCTTT	CASREQGPEAFF
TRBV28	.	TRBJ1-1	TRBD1	TGTGCCAGCAGTTCTTACAGGGGAGAAGCTTTCTTT	CASSSYRGEAFF
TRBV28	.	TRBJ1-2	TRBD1	TGTGCCAGCAAGGGACAGGGCTATGGCTACACCTTC	CASKGQGYGYTF
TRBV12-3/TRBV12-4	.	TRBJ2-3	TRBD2	TGTGCCAGCAGTCGGACTAGCGGGGGGGCCTTGGCAGATACGCAGTATTTT	CASSRTSGGALADTQYF
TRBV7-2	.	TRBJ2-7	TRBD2	TGTGCCAGCAGCTTCGGACTAGGAGGATACGAGCAGTACTTC	CASSFGLGGYEQYF
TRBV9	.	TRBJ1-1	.	TGTGCCAGCACACCCGGAAGGATTTTCACTGAAGCTTTCTTT	CASTPGRIFTEAFF
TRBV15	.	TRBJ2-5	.	TGTGCCACCAGCAGACCCTCTAGACTTCACTACTCAGAGACCCAGTACTTC	CATSRPSRLHYSETQYF
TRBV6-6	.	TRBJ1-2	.	TGTGCCAGCAGTCCTCAAGCGGGGTCGTTCTATGGCTACACCTTC	CASSPQAGSFYGYTF
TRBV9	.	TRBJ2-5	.	TGTGCCAGCAGCGTAGGAGGTTCGGACCCTAAGGGGGAGACCCAGTACTTC	CASSVGGSDPKGETQYF
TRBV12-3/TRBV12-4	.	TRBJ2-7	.	TGTGCCAGCAGCGGGGGAGCCGCCTACGAGCAGTACTTC	CASSGGAAYEQYF